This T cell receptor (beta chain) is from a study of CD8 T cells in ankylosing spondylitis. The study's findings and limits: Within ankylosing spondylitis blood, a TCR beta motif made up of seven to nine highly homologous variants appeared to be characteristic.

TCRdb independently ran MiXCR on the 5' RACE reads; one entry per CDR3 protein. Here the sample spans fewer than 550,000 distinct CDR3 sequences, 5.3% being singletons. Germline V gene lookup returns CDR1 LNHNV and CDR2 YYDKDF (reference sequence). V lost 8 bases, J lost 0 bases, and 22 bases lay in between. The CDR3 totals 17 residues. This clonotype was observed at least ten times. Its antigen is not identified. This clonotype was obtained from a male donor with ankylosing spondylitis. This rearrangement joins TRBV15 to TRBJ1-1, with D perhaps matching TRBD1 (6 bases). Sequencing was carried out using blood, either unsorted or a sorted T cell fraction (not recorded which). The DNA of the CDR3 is TGTGCCACCGGGGGAGAGGGGGAATCTTTACTGAACACTGAAGCTTTCTTT. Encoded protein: CATGGEGESLLNTEAFF.